Following are 21 T cell receptor beta chains from one sample sequenced in a study of breast tumors, draining lymph nodes, adjacent tissues. TCRdb reanalysed the multiplex PCR reads using MiXCR and keeps one entry per CDR3 protein. The sample has 14,000 to 15,000 distinct CDR3 sequences, roughly 50% seen once; the top ten hold about 28%. Sequencing was carried out using tumor-adjacent breast tissue. All receptors come from a female donor with breast cancer. Some clones in this sample may be carry-over from other donors' samples.

This clonotype was seen repeatedly, ten times or more. The V call is TRBV12-5, the J call TRBJ1-2; 8 nucleotides agree with TRBD1. This CDR3 spans 16 amino acids. The V gene end was trimmed by 6 bases and the J gene end by 4 bases; junction bases not matched to a gene: 13. From germline, CDR1 is LGHNT and CDR2 FRNRAP. The CDR3, as DNA: TGTGCTAGTGGGCAGGGGGCAAAGGGAAATCCCTATGGCTACACCTTC. Its protein product is CASGQGAKGNPYGYTF. The full variable domain, in which reference TRBV12-5 and TRBJ1-2 provide the parts outside the CDR3, is DARVTQTPRHKVTEMGQEVTMRCQPILGHNTVFWYRQTMMQGLELLAYFRNRAPLDDSGMPKDRFSAEMPDATLATLKIQPSEPRDSAVYFCASGQGAKGNPYGYTFGSGTRLTVV.

This sequence joins TRBV20-1 and TRBJ2-7; the match to TRBD1 covers 12 bases. CDR1 and CDR2 from the germline V gene are DFQATT and SNEGSKA (reference sequence). The V gene end was trimmed by 5 bases and the J gene end by 5 bases; junction bases not matched to a gene: 7. The CDR3 spans 14 residues. CDR3 DNA: TGCAGTGCTTTCCGGGACAGGGGGCGCCACGAGCAGTACTTC. Translated: CSAFRDRGRHEQYF.

The V and J genes are TRBV15 and TRBJ1-6, with 9 bases matching TRBD1. This CDR3 has 19 residues. Germline V gene data show CDR1 as LNHNV and CDR2 as YYDKDF (reference sequence). V dropped 0 bases and J dropped 7; count of bases not matched to a gene: 13. As DNA, the CDR3 is TGTGCCACCAGCAGAGATAGAACAGGGGGCGGGTTTGGGAATTCACCCCTCCACTTT. Translation gives CATSRDRTGGGFGNSPLHF.

This clonotype appeared many times. The genes are TRBV20-1 and TRBJ1-1; no clear D. The CDR3 length is 10 residues. The germline gives CDR1 DFQATT, CDR2 SNEGSKA (reference sequence). The V end lost 0 bases, the J end lost 7 bases, and 3 bases lay between the germline ends. CDR3 in DNA: TGCAGTGCTAGAGACGGTGAAGCTTTCTTT. Protein product: CSARDGEAFF.

In this sample, this clonotype turned up many times. The rearrangement uses TRBV9 and TRBJ1-3, with D maybe TRBD1 (5 bases). The CDR3 covers 15 residues. Germline V CDR1 and CDR2: SGDLS, YYNGEE. V dropped 4 bases and J dropped 0 bases, with 11 bases sitting between them. The CDR3 DNA sequence: TGTGCCAGCAGCTGGGACTTAAGCTCTGGAAACACCATATATTTT. It is translated as CASSWDLSSGNTIYF.

In this sample, this clonotype turned up many times. The chain carries TRBV5-6 and TRBJ1-5; 7 bases are shared with TRBD1. With V trimmed by 4 bases and J by 7 bases, 8 bases remained unmatched. The CDR3 is made up of 14 amino acids. Germline V gene lookup returns CDR1 SGHDT and CDR2 YYEEEE. The CDR3 spells CASSNRQGGQPQHF. The CDR3 region has the DNA TGTGCCAGCAGCAATAGACAGGGAGGACAGCCCCAGCATTTT.

By its share, this clonotype is medium-sized. V and J are TRBV9 and TRBJ2-1, with 9 bases lining up with TRBD2. Trimming cost V 3 bases and J 5 bases; bases outside gene matches: 9. From germline, CDR1 is SGDLS and CDR2 YYNGEE. This CDR3 contains 16 residues. CDR3 bases: TGTGCCAGCAGCGCCCGGAATAGCGGGGGAAACAATGAGCAGTTCTTC. Amino acids: CASSARNSGGNNEQFF.

This chain joins TRBV12-3 or TRBV12-4 and TRBJ2-7; TRBD1 agrees at 8 bases. V shed 8 bases, J shed 1 base, and the junction held 1 base outside the gene matches. The CDR3 loop spans 12 amino acids. CDR3 sequence (DNA): TGTGCCAGCCGGACAGGGTCCTACGAGCAGTACTTC. This translates into CASRTGSYEQYF.

This clonotype was recorded many times. This chain uses TRBV15 with TRBJ2-1; TRBD2 agrees at 15 bases. This CDR3 spans 17 amino acids. The ends lost 2 bases at V and 7 bases at J; junction bases unmatched: 6. Germline V gene sequence: CDR1 LNHNV, CDR2 YYDKDF (reference sequence). CDR3 nucleotide sequence: TGTGCCACCAGCAGAACGACCGGGACTAGCGGGAGGAATGAGCAGTTCTTC. Its translation: CATSRTTGTSGRNEQFF.

The genes are TRBV5-1 and TRBJ1-2; no reliable D call. The CDR3 spans 12 residues. Germline-derived CDR1 and CDR2 are SGHRS and YFSETQ. V lost 4 bases to trimming and J lost 7 bases, with 11 bases between them. CDR3 residues: CASSADLLGYTF. The CDR3 DNA reads TGCGCCAGCAGCGCGGACCTACTTGGCTACACCTTC.

This sequence joins TRBV7-9 and TRBJ2-3, with 9 positions matching TRBD1. The CDR3 is 15 residues long. Germline assignment: CDR1 SEHNR and CDR2 FQNEAQ (reference sequence). Losses at the gene ends were 3 bases for V and 2 bases for J; bases not matched to a gene: 3. The CDR3 nucleotides read TGTGCCAGCAGCTTCCGGGACAGGGACACAGATACGCAGTATTTT. Its translation: CASSFRDRDTDTQYF.

The chain is built from TRBV7-8 and TRBJ1-2, with a possible D match to TRBD1 (5 bases). V lost 6 bases and J 1 base, leaving 12 bases between the germline ends. CDR1 and CDR2 from the germline V gene are SGHVS and FQNEAQ. This CDR3 has 14 residues. As DNA, the CDR3 is TGTGCCAGCAGTGAATATGACAGTAACTATGGCTACACCTTC. Its protein product is CASSEYDSNYGYTF.

This clonotype has at least ten counts. This chain links TRBV11-3 with TRBJ2-2, with 11 bases that match TRBD1. Trimming at V came to 5 bases and at J to 6 bases, leaving 2 bases not matched to a gene. Germline lookup yields CDR1 SGHNT and CDR2 YENEEA. The CDR3 loop spans 14 amino acids. CDR3 nucleotides: TGTGCCAGCAGCCAGGACAGGGGGCCCGGGGAGCTGTTTTTT. This gives the protein CASSQDRGPGELFF. The full variable domain, completed using reference TRBV11-3 and TRBJ2-2, is EAGVVQSPRYKIIEKKQPVAFWCNPISGHNTLYWYLQNLGQGPELLIRYENEEAVDDSQLPKDRFSAERLKGVDSTLKIQPAELGDSAVYLCASSQDRGPGELFFGEGSRLTVL.

Only a few counts were recorded for this clonotype. Possible read error: a much larger clone is one base away. A read error is likely, as this CDR3 ends without the conserved phenylalanine or tryptophan. The V gene is TRBV7-9, the J gene TRBJ2-5; D ambiguous. The CDR3 extends over 14 amino acids. With 7 bases removed from V and 4 bases from J, the gap between germline ends came to 16 bases. Germline loops: CDR1 SEHNR, CDR2 FQNEAQ (reference sequence). The CDR3 sequence: CASTDDRILETQYP. CDR3 sequence (DNA): TGTGCCAGCACCGACGACCGAATTCTAGAGACCCAGTACCCC.

To note about this clonotype: Lacking the conserved final phenylalanine or tryptophan, this CDR3 likely reflects a read error. It is unclear where the CDR3 begins or ends on the DNA, so no DNA is shown, and the CDR3 is as TCRdb lists it. This rearrangement joins TRBV7-9 to TRBJ2-3. Looked up from germline, CDR1 is SEHNR and CDR2 is FQNEAQ (reference sequence). The length of the CDR3 is 10 amino acids, counting both ends. The CDR3 spells CASSLGNSNY.

This clonotype was detected ten times or more. This may be a read error, as it is one base from a much larger clone. Likely a read error: the CDR3 ends without its conserved phenylalanine or tryptophan. The gene calls are TRBV14 and TRBJ2-1; D ambiguous. The CDR3 runs to 13 residues. V lost 1 base and J 4 bases, leaving 5 bases between the germline ends. Germline lookup yields CDR1 SGHDN and CDR2 FVKESK. The CDR3 protein is CASSQARYNEQFS. The CDR3 bases are TGTGCCAGCAGCCAAGCTAGGTACAATGAGCAGTTCTCC.

V is TRBV13 and J is TRBJ2-3; 7 bases are a match to TRBD1. Germline loops: CDR1 PRHDT, CDR2 FYEKMQ (reference sequence). The CDR3 has 19 amino acids. The trim removed 5 bases at V and 5 bases at J, leaving 22 bases unmatched. CDR3 residues: CASSLVTRHSGTEGDTQYF. The CDR3 DNA follows: TGTGCCAGCAGCCTCGTTACGAGACATTCCGGGACAGAGGGAGATACGCAGTATTTT.

V and J are TRBV5-1 and TRBJ2-3; maybe TRBD2 (6 bases). Germline values: CDR1 SGHRS, CDR2 YFSETQ. Between the trimmed V and J ends, which lost 4 bases and 1 base, there was a span of 10 bases. This CDR3 has 14 residues. The CDR3 loop reads CASSGGWGTDTQYF. The DNA for the CDR3 is TGCGCCAGCAGCGGGGGGTGGGGCACAGATACGCAGTATTTT. Drawing the rest from reference TRBV5-1 and TRBJ2-3, the complete variable domain is KAGVTQTPRYLIKTRGQQVTLSCSPISGHRSVSWYQQTPGQGLQFLFEYFSETQRNKGNFPGRFSGRQFSNSRSEMNVSTLELGDSALYLCASSGGWGTDTQYFGPGTRLTVL.

The chain links TRBV4-1 to TRBJ2-5; D gene unclear. The CDR3 is made up of 14 amino acids. Trimming pared 2 bases from V and 2 bases from J, leaving 9 bases between. Germline V gene sequence: CDR1 MGHRA, CDR2 YSYEKL. CDR3 region: CASSQSNMQETQYF. The CDR3 nucleotides read TGCGCCAGCAGCCAATCTAACATGCAAGAGACCCAGTACTTC.

The V and J genes are TRBV29-1 and TRBJ1-2; possibly TRBD1 for D (5 bases). The CDR3 spans 12 residues. Looked up from germline, CDR1 is SQVTM and CDR2 is ANQGSEA. The germline V and J ends were trimmed by 4 bases and 4 bases, with 10 bases remaining between them. CDR3 in DNA: TGCAGCGTTGGAGGGACGGCCTATGGCTACACCTTC. Translated: CSVGGTAYGYTF. The whole variable domain, filled in from reference TRBV29-1 and TRBJ1-2, reads SAVISQKPSRDICQRGTSLTIQCQVDSQVTMMFWYRQQPGQSLTLIATANQGSEATYESGFVIDKFPISRPNLTFSTLTVSNMSPEDSSIYLCSVGGTAYGYTFGSGTRLTVV.

This clonotype appeared many times. The gene calls are TRBV6-5 and TRBJ2-5; D unresolved. Germline CDR1 reads MNHEY; CDR2 reads SVGAGI. With 0 bases removed from V and 1 base from J, the gap between germline ends came to 12 bases. The CDR3 runs to 16 residues. The CDR3 region has the DNA TGTGCCAGCAGTTACTCCTTTACAGCGACCCAAGAGACCCAGTACTTC. Its protein product is CASSYSFTATQETQYF.